These 8 T cell receptor beta chains originate from one sample sequenced in a study of vaccination effects on CD4 cells after COVID-19. For these receptors, no antigen is known. CD4+ T cells specific for antigen were expanded with viral peptide pools by the ViraFEST assay before sequencing. Following an approximately ten-day culture, CD4+ T cells were purified. Each participant was given two doses of one vaccine (BNT162b2 or mRNA-1273). Using immunoSEQ multiplex PCR, the repertoire was profiled, and TCRdb retains in-frame clones only, with some absent. The data contain 80,000 to 95,000 clones, around 74% of them singletons. The material sequenced was CD4+ T cells from PBMCs cultured with HCoV-OC43 spike peptides, taken after COVID-19 vaccination. Stated subset: HCoV-OC43 spike overlapping peptide pool stimulation. These receptors were taken from a human donor who received a COVID-19 vaccine.

The V gene is TRBV29-1, the J gene TRBJ1-2; D may be TRBD1 (6 bases). Germline V gene sequence: CDR1 SQVTM, CDR2 ANQGSEA. Trimming took 5 bases from V and 2 from J, leaving 18 bases between them. This CDR3 contains 15 residues. CDR3 nucleotide sequence: TGCAGCGTTCAGACGCGGGGGGGGCTGAACTATGGCTACACCTTC. Protein sequence: CSVQTRGGLNYGYTF.

The rearrangement uses TRBV30 and TRBJ1-2; the D gene is possibly TRBD1 (6 bases). The CDR3 has 13 amino acids. CDR1 and CDR2 from the germline V gene are GTSNPN and SVGIG (reference sequence). V was pared by 1 base and J by 4 bases, with 10 bases between. CDR3 nucleotides: TGTGCCTGGAGTGGACAGGATATCTATGGCTACACCTTC. Its protein is CAWSGQDIYGYTF.

V and J are TRBV5-6 and TRBJ2-7; 7 bases are a match to TRBD1. Per the germline V gene, CDR1 is SGHDT and CDR2 is YYEEEE. Unmatched junction bases numbered 0, after V lost 2 bases and J lost 4 bases. This CDR3 spans 12 amino acids. CDR3: CASSLQGYEQYV. The CDR3 DNA reads TGTGCCAGCAGCTTACAGGGGTACGAGCAGTACGTC.

The chain is built from TRBV18 and TRBJ1-2; TRBD1 aligns across 12 bases. The length of the CDR3 is 14 residues. The V and J ends lost 3 bases and 8 bases, in that order; junction bases with no gene match: 4. Germline lookup yields CDR1 KGHSH and CDR2 LQKENI. CDR3 nucleotide sequence: TGTGCCAGCTCACCGGGACAGGGGGCGCGGGGCTACACCTTC. This encodes CASSPGQGARGYTF.

The V and J genes are TRBV6-2 or TRBV6-3 and TRBJ1-1; D remains unclear. Germline-derived CDR1 and CDR2 are MNHEY and SVGEGT. The CDR3 contains 14 residues. V was pared by 2 bases and J by 7 bases, with 14 bases between. CDR3 nucleotide sequence: TGTGCCAGCAGTTACGCCTCCCTAACGGGTGAAGCTTTCTTT. It specifies CASSYASLTGEAFF.

This chain connects TRBV7-9 to TRBJ1-6, with unresolved D. From germline, CDR1 is SEHNR and CDR2 FQNEAQ (reference sequence). This CDR3 has 13 residues. Trimming took 3 bases from V and 11 from J, leaving 11 bases between them. CDR3 region: CASSFLIGAPLHF. In DNA form, the CDR3 reads TGTGCCAGCAGCTTTCTAATCGGTGCACCCCTCCACTTT.

The chain joins TRBV5-1 to TRBJ2-3; 7 bases fit TRBD1. Germline CDR1 reads SGHRS; CDR2 reads YFSETQ. Unmatched junction bases numbered 7, after V lost 4 bases and J lost 5 bases. The CDR3 runs 14 residues. The CDR3 DNA reads TGCGCCAGCAGCACAGACGGACAGGAAGATACGCAGTATTTT. Its translation: CASSTDGQEDTQYF.

This rearrangement joins TRBV7-3 to TRBJ1-1; D is unclear. The CDR3 is 13 residues long. The germline V gene has CDR1 SGHTA and CDR2 FQGTGA. Trimming pared 0 bases from V and 1 base from J, leaving 3 bases between. The CDR3 here is CASSLTSNTEAFF. The CDR3 nucleotides read TGTGCCAGCAGCTTAACGTCGAACACTGAAGCTTTCTTT.